These T cell receptor beta chains were read from a single sample in a study of blood T cell repertoires in COVID-19. Data came from immunoSEQ multiplex PCR; TCRdb stores just in-frame clones and leaves some out. The sample yields a few hundred thousand clones, 88% seen once. Sequencing was done on a sample of peripheral blood. The receptor set was obtained from a woman aged 40 to 50 who had recovered from COVID-19. Both conserved end residues are part of each CDR3. Fields, in order: D gene, V gene, clone size, J gene, CDR3 DNA, CDR3 protein. The D gene is left open where the match is weak. Expanded clones are given a class, and other clones once, few, many or no size at all.

D gene: -; V gene: TRBV3-1/TRBV3-2; clone size: -; J gene: TRBJ2-3; CDR3 DNA: TGTGCCAGCAGCTCACTGGATACGCAGTATTTT; CDR3 protein: CASSSLDTQYF
D gene: TRBD2; V gene: TRBV7-2; clone size: -; J gene: TRBJ2-5; CDR3 DNA: TGTGCCAGCAGCTTAGCCACCGGGACTATCAAAGAGACCCAGTACTTC; CDR3 protein: CASSLATGTIKETQYF
D gene: -; V gene: TRBV6-1; clone size: -; J gene: TRBJ2-7; CDR3 DNA: TGTGCCAGCAGTGAAACCTACACTAGGGACGAGCAGTACTTC; CDR3 protein: CASSETYTRDEQYF
D gene: -; V gene: TRBV27; clone size: -; J gene: TRBJ1-1; CDR3 DNA: TGTGCCAGCAGGTCCGGGGGGTTGGTCCGGAACACTGAAGCTTTCTTT; CDR3 protein: CASRSGGLVRNTEAFF
D gene: -; V gene: TRBV6-5; clone size: once; J gene: TRBJ1-2; CDR3 DNA: TGTGCCAGCGCCGGCGGAGCTAACTATGGCTACACCTTC; CDR3 protein: CASAGGANYGYTF
D gene: -; V gene: TRBV28; clone size: -; J gene: TRBJ2-2; CDR3 DNA: TGTGCCAGCGGGGGCGGGAGTACCGGGGAGCTGTTTTTT; CDR3 protein: CASGGGSTGELFF
D gene: TRBD2; V gene: TRBV9; clone size: -; J gene: TRBJ2-4; CDR3 DNA: TGTGCCAGCAGCCCCCGACTAGCGGGAGGGCCGGGGGACATTCAGTACTTC; CDR3 protein: CASSPRLAGGPGDIQYF
D gene: -; V gene: TRBV10-3; clone size: -; J gene: TRBJ1-1; CDR3 DNA: TGTGCCATCAGCCCCGGGGGACCTGAAGCTTTCTTT; CDR3 protein: CAISPGGPEAFF
D gene: -; V gene: TRBV3-1/TRBV3-2; clone size: -; J gene: TRBJ1-2; CDR3 DNA: TGTGCCAGCAGCCAAGCCCGCCTGGGAGGGGGCTACACCTTC; CDR3 protein: CASSQARLGGGYTF
D gene: TRBD2; V gene: TRBV6-2/TRBV6-3; clone size: -; J gene: TRBJ2-7; CDR3 DNA: TGTGCCAGCAGTCCCGGACTAGCGGGAGGGCTCGAGCAGTACTTC; CDR3 protein: CASSPGLAGGLEQYF
D gene: TRBD1; V gene: TRBV12-3/TRBV12-4; clone size: -; J gene: TRBJ1-2; CDR3 DNA: TGTGCCAGCAGTTTGGACAGGAGAGGAGGCTACACCTTC; CDR3 protein: CASSLDRRGGYTF
D gene: -; V gene: TRBV5-8; clone size: once; J gene: TRBJ2-3; CDR3 DNA: TGTGCCAGCAGCTTGGGGGACTCGCACACAGATACGCAGTATTTT; CDR3 protein: CASSLGDSHTDTQYF
D gene: TRBD1; V gene: TRBV7-9; clone size: -; J gene: TRBJ1-5; CDR3 DNA: TGTGCCAGCAGCTTAGCGAGGACAGGGAATAGCAATCAGCCCCAGCATTTT; CDR3 protein: CASSLARTGNSNQPQHF
D gene: -; V gene: TRBV5-1; clone size: once; J gene: TRBJ2-1; CDR3 DNA: TGCGCCAGCAGCTTGGATTGGCAGGGGCAGTTCTTC; CDR3 protein: CASSLDWQGQFF
D gene: -; V gene: TRBV7-2; clone size: -; J gene: TRBJ2-2; CDR3 DNA: TGTGCCAGCACCCCAGGTCTTACCGGGGAGCTGTTTTTT; CDR3 protein: CASTPGLTGELFF
D gene: TRBD2; V gene: TRBV9; clone size: -; J gene: TRBJ2-3; CDR3 DNA: TGTGCCAGCAGCGTAGGGGCCAGCGGGAGGGATACGCAGTATTTT; CDR3 protein: CASSVGASGRDTQYF
D gene: -; V gene: TRBV12-3/TRBV12-4; clone size: -; J gene: TRBJ1-2; CDR3 DNA: TGTGCCAGCAGTTTCGGGTCCCATGGCTACACCTTC; CDR3 protein: CASSFGSHGYTF